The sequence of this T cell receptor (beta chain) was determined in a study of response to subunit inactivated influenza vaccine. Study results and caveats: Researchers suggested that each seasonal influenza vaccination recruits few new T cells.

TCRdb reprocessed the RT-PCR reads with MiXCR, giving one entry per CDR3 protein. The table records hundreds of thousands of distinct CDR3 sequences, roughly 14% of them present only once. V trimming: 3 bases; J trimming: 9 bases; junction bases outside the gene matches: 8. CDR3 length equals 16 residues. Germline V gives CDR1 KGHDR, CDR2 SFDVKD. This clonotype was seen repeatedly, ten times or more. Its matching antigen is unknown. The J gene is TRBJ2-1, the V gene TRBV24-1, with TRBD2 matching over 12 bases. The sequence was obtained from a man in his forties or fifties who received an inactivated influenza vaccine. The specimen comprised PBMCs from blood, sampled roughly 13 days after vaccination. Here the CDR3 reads CATSDMTSGRTGEQFF. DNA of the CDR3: TGTGCCACCAGTGATATGACTAGCGGGAGAACGGGTGAGCAGTTCTTC.